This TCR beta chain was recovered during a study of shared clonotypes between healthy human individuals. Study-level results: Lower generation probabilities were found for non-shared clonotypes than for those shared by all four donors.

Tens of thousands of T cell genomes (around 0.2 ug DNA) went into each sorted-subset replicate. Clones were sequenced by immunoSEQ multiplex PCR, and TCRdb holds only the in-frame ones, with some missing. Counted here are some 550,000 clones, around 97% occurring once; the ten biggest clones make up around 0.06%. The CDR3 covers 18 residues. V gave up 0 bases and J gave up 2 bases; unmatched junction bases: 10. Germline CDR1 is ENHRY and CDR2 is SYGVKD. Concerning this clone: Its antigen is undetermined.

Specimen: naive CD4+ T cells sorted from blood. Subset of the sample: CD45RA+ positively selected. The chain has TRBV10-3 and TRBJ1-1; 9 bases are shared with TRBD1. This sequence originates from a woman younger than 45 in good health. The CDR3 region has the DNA TGTGCCATCAGTGAGTCGATAACAGGGGGCGCGGTAAACACTGAAGCTTTCTTT. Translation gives CAISESITGGAVNTEAFF.